This T cell receptor (beta chain) is from a study of blood T cell repertoires in COVID-19. Study details: The United States, Italy and Spain supplied acute and convalescent COVID-19 samples. Sources were T cells, B-cell-depleted T cells, or PBMCs; the material itself was cDNA or gDNA.

Authors' methods: Quantification of nucleated cells was approximated via reference gene primer amplification. The repertoire was sequenced with immunoSEQ multiplex PCR; TCRdb's copy has only in-frame clones and lacks some. Clonal size and the V and J genes are those of that table, whereas D and trimming came from the DNA. The sample lists 55,000 to 70,000 clones, about 89% occurring once. CDR1 and CDR2 (germline): SGDLS, YYNGEE. Losses at the gene ends were 4 bases for V and 6 bases for J; bases not matched to a gene: 9. The CDR3 is 17 amino acids. The rearrangement uses TRBV9 and TRBJ2-3, with 15 positions matching TRBD2. Sequenced sample: peripheral blood. The TCR sequence derives from a man between 60 and 75 years old with active or convalescent COVID-19. The CDR3 spells CASSPGLAGGLSDTQYF. The CDR3 DNA follows: TGTGCCAGCAGCCCTGGACTAGCGGGGGGGTTATCGGATACGCAGTATTTT. Together with reference TRBV9 and TRBJ2-3, the CDR3 gives the full variable domain: DSGVTQTPKHLITATGQRVTLRCSPRSGDLSVYWYQQSLDQGLQFLIQYYNGEERAKGNILERFSAQQFPDLHSELNLSSLELGDSALYFCASSPGLAGGLSDTQYFGPGTRLTVL.